The 15 T cell receptor beta chains below were found in one sample sequenced in a study of monozygotic twins with inflammatory bowel disease. With the 5' RACE reads reprocessed, TCRdb shows one record per CDR3 protein and no DNA. Found here are under 150,000 distinct CDR3 sequences; the top ten clones hold 2% to 2.5%. Sample: blood. All receptors derive from a human donor with ulcerative colitis or Crohn's disease, or a healthy co-twin of an affected twin (not recorded which).

The chain couples TRBV2 to TRBJ2-4; the D call of TRBD1 rests on TCRdb alone, since no DNA is present to check it. There are 12 residues in the CDR3. Germline values: CDR1 SNHLY, CDR2 FYNNEI. The CDR3 loop is CASSEQGVIQYF.

The chain links TRBV27 to TRBJ2-5; the D call of TRBD1 rests on TCRdb alone, since no DNA is present to check it. The CDR3 extends over 17 amino acids. CDR1 MNHEY and CDR2 SMNVEV come from the germline V gene (reference sequence). CDR3 residues: CASTALSYPGPQETQYF.

This chain uses TRBV5-1 with TRBJ2-3; TCRdb gives TRBD1 as the D gene, but with no DNA this cannot be confirmed. This CDR3 comprises 15 residues. CDR1 is SGHRS, CDR2 YFSETQ, per germline. This CDR3 reads CASSLGQPSADTQYF.

The chain has TRBV6-2 or TRBV6-3 and TRBJ1-2. The germline V gene encodes CDR1 MNHEY and CDR2 SVGEGT. The CDR3 runs 13 residues. The CDR3 protein is CASQTRANYGYTF.

The chain combines TRBV7-9 with TRBJ1-5. This CDR3 spans 14 amino acids. CDR1 is SEHNR and CDR2 is FQNEAQ in the germline V gene (reference sequence). The CDR3 spells CASSLVGSNQPQHF.

V is TRBV9 and J is TRBJ1-1; TCRdb proposes TRBD1, but this gene call is untestable without DNA. Per germline, CDR1 SGDLS and CDR2 YYNGEE. The CDR3 has 15 residues. The CDR3 protein is CASTRGRRLDTEAFF. The full variable domain, with the rest looked up from reference TRBV9 and TRBJ1-1, is DSGVTQTPKHLITATGQRVTLRCSPRSGDLSVYWYQQSLDQGLQFLIQYYNGEERAKGNILERFSAQQFPDLHSELNLSSLELGDSALYFCASTRGRRLDTEAFFGQGTRLTVV.

The rearrangement uses TRBV7-8 and TRBJ2-7. This CDR3 is 14 amino acids long. Germline V gene sequence: CDR1 SGHVS, CDR2 FQNEAQ. CDR3 region: CASSLKQILYEQYF.

This CDR3 reads CATSDRGVSQPQHF. The chain is built from TRBV24-1 and TRBJ1-5; the TCRdb D gene call, TRBD1, has no DNA to confirm it. The CDR3 has 14 residues. CDR1 is KGHDR and CDR2 is SFDVKD in the germline V gene.

The rearrangement links TRBV7-3 to TRBJ2-1; TCRdb reports TRBD1, a call that lacks DNA to check it against. Germline CDR1 SGHTA, CDR2 FQGTGA. The CDR3 sequence is 15 residues long. The CDR3 sequence is CASSLAPGSYNEQFF.

This chain links TRBV6-6 with TRBJ1-1; lacking DNA, the TRBD1 call made by TCRdb goes unchecked. Germline V gene lookup returns CDR1 MNHNY and CDR2 SVGAGI (reference sequence). The CDR3 sequence is 13 residues long. CDR3 region: CASTRQSGTEAFF.

This rearrangement joins TRBV20-1 to TRBJ2-1; TCRdb returns TRBD2, unconfirmable since there is no DNA. This CDR3 spans 16 amino acids. CDR1 is DFQATT, CDR2 SNEGSKA, per germline (reference sequence). The CDR3 region is CSASGVTSGGAYEQFF.

V is TRBV6-5 and J is TRBJ1-4; TCRdb gives TRBD1 as the D gene, but with no DNA this cannot be confirmed. In germline, CDR1 is MNHEY, CDR2 SVGAGI. The CDR3 contains 13 residues. The CDR3 sequence is CASSMGGDEKLFF.

The V and J genes are TRBV19 and TRBJ2-5; the TRBD1 assignment by TCRdb is unverifiable without DNA. Looked up from germline, CDR1 is LNHDA and CDR2 is SQIVND (reference sequence). The CDR3 is made up of 14 amino acids. The CDR3 spells CASSITGGTETQYF.

The chain carries TRBV7-2 and TRBJ2-7; TCRdb's D call of TRBD2 is untestable without DNA. There are 15 residues in the CDR3. Germline loops: CDR1 SGHTA, CDR2 FQGNSA. The CDR3 loop reads CASSLALSRAGEQYF.

The chain combines TRBV20-1 with TRBJ2-5; TCRdb calls TRBD2, which cannot be checked without DNA. The CDR3 has 14 amino acids. Germline V lookup: CDR1 DFQATT, CDR2 SNEGSKA (reference sequence). CDR3 loop: CSAASGAGKETQYF.